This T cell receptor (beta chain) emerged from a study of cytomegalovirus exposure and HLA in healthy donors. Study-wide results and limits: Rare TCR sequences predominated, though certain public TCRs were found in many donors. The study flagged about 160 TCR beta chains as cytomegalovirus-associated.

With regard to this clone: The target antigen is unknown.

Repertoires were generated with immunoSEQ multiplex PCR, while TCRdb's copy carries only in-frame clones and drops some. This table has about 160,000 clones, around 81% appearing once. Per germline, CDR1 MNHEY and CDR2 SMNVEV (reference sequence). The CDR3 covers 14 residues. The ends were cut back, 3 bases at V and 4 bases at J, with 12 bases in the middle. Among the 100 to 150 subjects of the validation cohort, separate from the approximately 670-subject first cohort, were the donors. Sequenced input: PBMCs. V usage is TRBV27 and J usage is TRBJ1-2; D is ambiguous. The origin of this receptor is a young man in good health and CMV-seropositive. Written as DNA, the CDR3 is TGTGCCAGCAGTTTTAGAGGGTCCAGCTATGGCTACACCTTC. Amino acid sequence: CASSFRGSSYGYTF.